The 15 T cell receptor beta chains below all came from one sample that was sequenced in a study of blood T cells in healthy people across ages. A second PCR, run for about 7 to 11 cycles, used a sample-barcoded 5' primer plus a J-beta primer mix. TCRdb called the 5' RACE reads again in MiXCR, with one record for every CDR3 protein. The sample contains around 1.5 million distinct CDR3 sequences, almost 35% of which appear only once. The specimen was blood. These receptors were obtained from a woman in her thirties in good health.

The sample holds a few counts of this clonotype. The chain joins TRBV5-8 to TRBJ2-2, with D tentatively TRBD2 (6 bases). V was cut by 3 bases and J by 7 bases, with 16 bases left in between. Germline CDR1 SGHTS, CDR2 YDEGEE. The CDR3 contains 15 residues. The CDR3 loop reads CASSWTTLSDGELFF. CDR3 sequence (DNA): TGTGCCAGCAGCTGGACTACCCTTAGTGACGGGGAGCTGTTTTTT.

This clonotype came up many times. The gene calls are TRBV30 and TRBJ1-2; no clear D. Germline CDR1 GTSNPN, CDR2 SVGIG (reference sequence). The CDR3 loop spans 14 amino acids. Trimming took 0 bases from V and 6 from J, leaving 14 bases between them. The CDR3 DNA sequence: TGTGCCTGGAGTGTACTTTCGCCGTTCGATGGCTACACCTTC. Its translation: CAWSVLSPFDGYTF.

V is TRBV20-1 and J is TRBJ2-5, with 9 bases fitting TRBD1. J was trimmed by 3 bases and V by 6 bases; bases with no gene match: 2. Germline CDR1 reads DFQATT; CDR2 reads SNEGSKA (reference sequence). This CDR3 is built from 12 residues. This CDR3 is CSADRGEETQYF. CDR3 coding DNA: TGCAGTGCCGACAGGGGGGAAGAGACCCAGTACTTC.

This chain uses TRBV5-6 with TRBJ2-7, with a tentative D call TRBD2 (5 bases). Trimming stripped 0 bases from V and 5 bases from J, with 9 bases between. CDR3 length: 13 amino acids. Germline-derived CDR1 and CDR2 are SGHDT and YYEEEE. CDR3 amino acids: CASSLAGVHEQYF. In DNA form, the CDR3 reads TGTGCCAGCAGCTTGGCCGGGGTCCACGAGCAGTACTTC.

This clonotype occurred a few times. This chain uses TRBV6-6 with TRBJ2-3; the D is unclear. This CDR3 is built from 12 residues. With 0 bases removed from V and 9 bases from J, the gap between germline ends came to 7 bases. Germline-derived CDR1 and CDR2 are MNHNY and SVGAGI (reference sequence). CDR3 protein: CASSYSEWTQYF. CDR3 DNA sequence: TGTGCCAGCAGTTACTCGGAATGGACGCAGTATTTT.

The V gene is TRBV9, the J gene TRBJ2-3; possibly TRBD2 for D (6 bases). The V end lost 6 bases, the J end lost 1 base, and 15 bases lay between the germline ends. The CDR3 spans 15 residues. The V gene's germline CDR1 is SGDLS and CDR2 YYNGEE. The CDR3 reads CASTPAGTRTDTQYF. As DNA, the CDR3 is TGTGCCAGCACACCAGCGGGCACGCGCACAGATACGCAGTATTTT.

The V call is TRBV20-1, the J call TRBJ2-3; 14 bases are shared with TRBD2. With V trimmed by 2 bases and J by 4 bases, 5 bases remained unmatched. In germline, CDR1 is DFQATT, CDR2 SNEGSKA (reference sequence). The CDR3 loop spans 16 amino acids. CDR3 sequence reads: CSARTGTSGSSDTQYF. CDR3 DNA sequence: TGCAGTGCTAGAACCGGGACTAGCGGGAGCTCAGATACGCAGTATTTT.

Note on this clonotype: Given a much more abundant clone one base away, this may be a read error. The chain carries TRBV6-1 and TRBJ1-2; tentative D call: TRBD1 (6 bases). Trimming shortened V by 7 bases and J by 9 bases, and 18 bases separated the two germline ends. The CDR3 is made up of 13 amino acids. Per the germline V gene, CDR1 is MNHNS and CDR2 is SASEGT. The CDR3 sequence: CASTPTGCYSYTF. CDR3 coding DNA: TGTGCCAGCACACCTACAGGGTGTTATAGCTACACCTTC.

This clonotype appeared a few times. The chain has TRBV19 and TRBJ2-7; no clear D gene. V was shortened by 1 base and J by 0 bases, with 10 bases between the two germline ends. This CDR3 has 15 amino acids. Germline lookup yields CDR1 LNHDA and CDR2 SQIVND (reference sequence). The CDR3 reads CASSIGAASSYEQYF. DNA for the CDR3: TGTGCCAGTAGTATAGGGGCAGCTAGCTCCTACGAGCAGTACTTC.

There are many counts of this clonotype. The V and J genes are TRBV18 and TRBJ2-5; 8 bases are shared with TRBD2. This CDR3 has 15 residues. Looked up from germline, CDR1 is KGHSH and CDR2 is LQKENI. V shed 2 bases and J 2 bases; nucleotides not matched to a gene: 4. The CDR3 nucleotides are TGTGCCAGCTCACCAGCGGGGGGCCCTCAAGAGACCCAGTACTTC. It codes for CASSPAGGPQETQYF.

The chain combines TRBV6-5 with TRBJ2-2; 7 nucleotides align to TRBD2. Looked up from germline, CDR1 is MNHEY and CDR2 is SVGAGI. Germline trimming cut 6 bases from V and 0 bases from J; bases unmatched to any gene: 4. The CDR3 is made up of 15 amino acids. The CDR3 here is CASRRAGTNTGELFF. The DNA of the CDR3 is TGTGCCAGCAGGCGAGCGGGGACGAACACCGGGGAGCTGTTTTTT.

The V and J genes are TRBV12-3 or TRBV12-4 and TRBJ2-7, with D possibly TRBD1 on 5 matching bases. CDR3 length: 15 amino acids. Between the trimmed V and J ends, which lost 0 bases and 0 bases, there was a span of 9 bases. The chain's CDR3 is CASSLAGRVSYEQYF. The CDR3 DNA sequence: TGTGCCAGCAGTTTAGCAGGCAGGGTCTCCTACGAGCAGTACTTC.

This clonotype was seen more than once but under ten times. The chain carries TRBV4-1 and TRBJ1-2, with a possible D match to TRBD1 (6 bases). There are 15 residues in the CDR3. Germline lookup yields CDR1 MGHRA and CDR2 YSYEKL. Trimming took off 4 bases at V and 2 bases at J, with 14 bases between the two ends. CDR3 residues: CASSLRTTGNYGYTF. CDR3 nucleotide sequence: TGCGCCAGCAGCCTCCGAACGACAGGCAACTATGGCTACACCTTC.

This chain connects TRBV12-3 or TRBV12-4 to TRBJ2-7; D tentatively reads TRBD1 or TRBD2 (5 bases each). V lost 4 bases to trimming and J lost 2 bases, with 12 bases between them. This CDR3 region has 14 residues. CDR3 DNA sequence: TGTGCCAGCAGTTGGGGACCACCTCCCTACGAGCAGTACTTC. Translation: CASSWGPPPYEQYF.

This clonotype was detected only a few times. The chain employs TRBV20-1 and TRBJ2-2; D is ambiguous. Germline loops: CDR1 DFQATT, CDR2 SNEGSKA (reference sequence). The CDR3 is made up of 16 amino acids. V dropped 3 bases and J dropped 8 bases, with 22 bases sitting between them. This CDR3 reads CSARAPHGLDWGELFF. DNA for the CDR3: TGCAGTGCTAGGGCCCCACACGGTTTAGATTGGGGGGAGCTGTTTTTT.